A single sample gave rise to the 16 T cell receptor beta chains below, sequenced in a study of control samples from healthy donors and cancer patients. TCRdb keeps only in-frame clones here, not all; method: immunoSEQ multiplex PCR. The repertoire consists of some 120,000 clones, with approximately 89% occurring once and the leading ten covering about 2.9%. The sequencing input was blood. The receptors stem from a man in his 60s in good health.

The chain joins TRBV11-2 to TRBJ2-2; D not resolved. The CDR3 is made up of 15 amino acids. Germline-derived CDR1 and CDR2 are SGHAT and FQNNGV. Trimming left V 5 bases short and J 3 bases short, with 13 bases between. The CDR3 region is CASSRHTSYTGELFF. The DNA of the CDR3 is TGTGCCAGCAGCCGTCATACGTCTTACACCGGGGAGCTGTTTTTT.

The chain recombines TRBV28 with TRBJ1-2, with TRBD1 matching 10 bases. V shed 8 bases, J shed 2 bases, and the junction held 5 bases outside the gene matches. The CDR3 sequence is 14 residues long. Per germline, CDR1 MDHEN and CDR2 SYDVKM. The CDR3 DNA reads as TGTGCCAGCGGCGGACAGGGGGGCAACTATGGCTACACCTTC. The encoded protein is CASGGQGGNYGYTF.

This rearrangement joins TRBV7-2 to TRBJ2-5; TRBD1 aligns across 9 bases. The DNA end lines up better with TRBJ2-7; the J call may be wrong. Per germline, CDR1 SGHTA and CDR2 FQGNSA. The CDR3 loop spans 14 amino acids. The CDR3 region is CASNVLQGASEQYF. CDR3 nucleotides: TGTGCCAGCAACGTTTTACAGGGGGCGAGCGAGCAGTACTTC.

J is TRBJ2-2 and V is TRBV19; 12 positions agree with TRBD1. The V and J ends lost 3 bases and 6 bases, in that order; junction bases with no gene match: 8. CDR3 size: 17 residues. Germline V gene data show CDR1 as LNHDA and CDR2 as SQIVND (reference sequence). For the CDR3, the DNA is TGTGCCAGTAGTATCGCCGGGACAGGGGGCGCAGCCGGGGAGCTGTTTTTT. Translating gives CASSIAGTGGAAGELFF.

The V and J genes are TRBV5-1 and TRBJ1-5; 7 positions match TRBD1. Germline V CDR1 and CDR2: SGHRS, YFSETQ. This CDR3 region has 13 residues. J was trimmed by 4 bases and V by 4 bases; bases with no gene match: 2. The CDR3 nucleotides read TGCGCCAGCAGCATGGGACAGAATCAGCCCCAGCATTTT. Translation gives CASSMGQNQPQHF.

This sequence joins TRBV28 and TRBJ1-3; no clear D gene. CDR1 and CDR2 from the germline V gene are MDHEN and SYDVKM. This CDR3 is 15 amino acids long. V was trimmed by 6 bases and J by 0 bases, leaving 12 bases between them. CDR3 DNA sequence: TGTGCCAGCAGAATCGACCGTTCCTCTGGAAACACCATATATTTT. This translates into CASRIDRSSGNTIYF. Full variable domain (outside the CDR3, taken from reference TRBV28 and TRBJ1-3): DVKVTQSSRYLVKRTGEKVFLECVQDMDHENMFWYRQDPGLGLRLIYFSYDVKMKEKGDIPEGYSVSREKKERFSLILESASTNQTSMYLCASRIDRSSGNTIYFGEGSWLTVV.

This clone was recorded once. The V call is TRBV28, the J call TRBJ1-2, with D possibly being TRBD1 (5 bases). Looked up from germline, CDR1 is MDHEN and CDR2 is SYDVKM. The V gene lost 7 bases and the J gene lost 4 bases, with 19 bases spanning the gap. This CDR3 region has 15 residues. DNA for the CDR3: TGTGCCAGCACGCTCGGTGGGGGGGTCAGCTATGGCTACACCTTC. It translates to CASTLGGGVSYGYTF.

This clone showed up just once. The gene calls are TRBV19 and TRBJ2-3, with D perhaps TRBD1 (6 bases). CDR1 is LNHDA, CDR2 SQIVND, per germline (reference sequence). The CDR3 length is 14 residues. The V end lost 9 bases, the J end lost 2 bases, and 15 bases lay between the germline ends. CDR3 protein: CASRTGIPTDTQYF. CDR3 coding DNA: TGTGCCAGCAGAACAGGGATTCCCACAGATACGCAGTATTTT.

The V call is TRBV10-3, the J call TRBJ1-2; no definite D call. This CDR3 is 13 amino acids long. Germline loops: CDR1 ENHRY, CDR2 SYGVKD. Trimming cost V 2 bases and J 2 bases, with 6 bases left between them. The CDR3 sequence: CAISEVDNYGYTF. The CDR3 region has the DNA TGTGCCATCAGTGAGGTGGACAACTATGGCTACACCTTC.

The J gene is TRBJ2-5, the V gene TRBV19; possibly TRBD2 for D (5 bases). The CDR3 is made up of 14 amino acids. Between the trimmed V and J ends, which lost 4 bases and 5 bases, there was a span of 14 bases. The V gene's germline CDR1 is LNHDA and CDR2 SQIVND (reference sequence). CDR3 sequence: CASSRTSARETQYF. CDR3 coding DNA: TGTGCCAGTAGTAGGACTTCGGCCAGGGAGACCCAGTACTTC.

The chain joins TRBV27 to TRBJ1-6, with D possibly matching TRBD1 (6 bases). The V gene's germline CDR1 is MNHEY and CDR2 SMNVEV (reference sequence). The CDR3 has 12 residues. Trimming pared 8 bases from V and 14 bases from J, leaving 16 bases between. The DNA of the CDR3 is TGTGCCAGCCTTAACAGCGGGGGCTCCCTCCACTTT. It is translated as CASLNSGGSLHF.

V usage is TRBV19 and J usage is TRBJ2-3; a weak D match, TRBD2 (6 bases). Germline CDR1 and CDR2: LNHDA and SQIVND (reference sequence). This CDR3 is 15 amino acids long. V was shortened by 3 bases and J by 4 bases, with 14 bases between the two germline ends. The CDR3 DNA is TGTGCCAGTAGTATCGATCTGACGGGAGCAGATACGCAGTATTTT. It encodes CASSIDLTGADTQYF.

The chain employs TRBV7-9 and TRBJ1-4, with D possibly matching TRBD1 (5 bases). Deletions cut 3 bases from V and 8 bases from J, with 16 bases between. This CDR3 is 15 amino acids long. The germline V gene encodes CDR1 SEHNR and CDR2 FQNEAQ (reference sequence). The CDR3 coding sequence is TGTGCCAGCAGCTTCTTAGGGGAGAGAGGGGAAAAACTGTTTTTT. Encoded protein: CASSFLGERGEKLFF.

The chain joins TRBV11-1 to TRBJ1-1, with D unclear. The V end was cut by 7 bases, the J end by 4 bases, with 13 bases between. This CDR3 has 13 residues. Per the germline V gene, CDR1 is SGHAT and CDR2 is FQDESV (reference sequence). The CDR3 coding sequence is TGTGCCAGCAACTTTGAGGCCGGCACTGAAGCTTTCTTT. Translating it yields CASNFEAGTEAFF.

This clone occurred once. The chain carries TRBV7-2 and TRBJ2-3, with a weak D call TRBD1 (6 bases). Deletions cut 5 bases from V and 2 bases from J, with 17 bases between. Germline loops: CDR1 SGHTA, CDR2 FQGNSA. The CDR3 is made up of 16 amino acids. The CDR3 region has the DNA TGTGCCAGCAGCCTCAAACTCACAGGGCCCACAGATACGCAGTATTTT. Protein sequence: CASSLKLTGPTDTQYF.

This clone has more than one count but fewer than ten. This chain uses TRBV5-4 with TRBJ2-5; TRBD2 matches 7 bases. CDR1 SGHNT and CDR2 YYREEE come from the germline V gene (reference sequence). The CDR3 consists of 13 residues. V shed 7 bases, J shed 2 bases, and the junction held 5 bases outside the gene matches. For the CDR3, the DNA is TGTGCCAGCGGGGGAGGGCAGCAAGAGACCCAGTACTTC. It yields the protein CASGGGQQETQYF.